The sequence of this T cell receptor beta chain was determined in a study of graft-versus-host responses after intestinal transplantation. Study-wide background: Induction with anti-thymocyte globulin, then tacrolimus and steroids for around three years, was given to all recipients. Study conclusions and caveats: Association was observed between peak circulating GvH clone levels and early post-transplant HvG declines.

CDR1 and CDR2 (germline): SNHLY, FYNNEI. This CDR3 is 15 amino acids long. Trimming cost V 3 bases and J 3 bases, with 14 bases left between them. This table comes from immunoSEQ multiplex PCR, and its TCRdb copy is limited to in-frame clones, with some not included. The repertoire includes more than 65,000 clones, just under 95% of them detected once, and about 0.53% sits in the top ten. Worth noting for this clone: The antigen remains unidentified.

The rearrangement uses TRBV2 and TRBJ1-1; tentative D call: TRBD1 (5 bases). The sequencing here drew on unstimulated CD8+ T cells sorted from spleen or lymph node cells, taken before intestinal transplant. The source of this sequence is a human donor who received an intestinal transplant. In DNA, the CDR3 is TGTGCCAGCAGTGATAGCGGGGGAGGGTACACTGAAGCTTTCTTT. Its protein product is CASSDSGGGYTEAFF.